The rows below give T cell receptor beta chains drawn from one sample of a study of response to subunit inactivated influenza vaccine. A single record per CDR3 protein comes from TCRdb applying MiXCR to the RT-PCR reads. The table includes 400,000 to 650,000 distinct CDR3 sequences, more than 7% detected once. Sequencing used PBMCs from blood, obtained 23 months after vaccination. The receptors were gathered from a man in his fifties or sixties who received an inactivated influenza vaccine. Both conserved end residues are part of each CDR3. Each record gives: clone size, V gene, J gene, D gene, CDR3 DNA, CDR3 protein. A D gene is named only where the DNA matches it firmly. Clone size, where shown, is once, few, many, or a class for clones that have expanded.

clone size: -; V gene: TRBV20-1; J gene: TRBJ2-2; D gene: -; CDR3 DNA: TGCAGTGCTAGAGATCTCGGACGGACGAACACCGGGGAGCTGTTTTTT; CDR3 protein: CSARDLGRTNTGELFF
clone size: -; V gene: TRBV10-3; J gene: TRBJ2-3; D gene: -; CDR3 DNA: TGTGCCATCAGTGGGACGCCCACAGATACGCAGTATTTT; CDR3 protein: CAISGTPTDTQYF
clone size: -; V gene: TRBV7-2; J gene: TRBJ2-3; D gene: TRBD2; CDR3 DNA: TGTGCCAGCAGCCCCCATAGCGGGAGAGGGACAGATACGCAGTATTTT; CDR3 protein: CASSPHSGRGTDTQYF
clone size: few; V gene: TRBV7-2; J gene: TRBJ1-5; D gene: -; CDR3 DNA: TGTGCCAGCAGCGCCCAAGGGGGGAGGGCCAATCAGCCCCAGCATTTT; CDR3 protein: CASSAQGGRANQPQHF
clone size: -; V gene: TRBV6-6; J gene: TRBJ1-1; D gene: -; CDR3 DNA: TGTACCAGCAGTTATCTGTCGGGGACTGAAGCTTTCTTT; CDR3 protein: CTSSYLSGTEAFF
clone size: few; V gene: TRBV7-2; J gene: TRBJ2-3; D gene: TRBD2; CDR3 DNA: TGTGCCAGCAGCACACTAGCGGGATTCACAGATACGCAGTATTTT; CDR3 protein: CASSTLAGFTDTQYF
clone size: -; V gene: TRBV15; J gene: TRBJ2-3; D gene: -; CDR3 DNA: TGTGCCACCAGCAGAGAATCTCCGGAGGGCCCTCGCCGGGTCGGAGCTAAAGATACGCAGTATTTT; CDR3 protein: CATSRESPEGPRRVGAKDTQYF
clone size: many; V gene: TRBV21-1; J gene: TRBJ2-1; D gene: -; CDR3 DNA: TGTGCCAGCCCGGGACTAGCTCCCTACAATGAGCAGTTCTTC; CDR3 protein: CASPGLAPYNEQFF
clone size: -; V gene: TRBV6-1; J gene: TRBJ2-2; D gene: TRBD1; CDR3 DNA: TGTGCCAGCAGTGACGAGACAGGGGTGACCGGGGAGCTGTTTTTT; CDR3 protein: CASSDETGVTGELFF
clone size: many; V gene: TRBV10-1; J gene: TRBJ1-5; D gene: -; CDR3 DNA: TGCGCCAGCAGAACAGGGTCTTATAGCAATCAGCCCCAGCATTTT; CDR3 protein: CASRTGSYSNQPQHF
clone size: many; V gene: TRBV11-1; J gene: TRBJ2-1; D gene: -; CDR3 DNA: TGTGCCAGCAGCTTTGCGCGGGCAAATACGTACTCCTACAATGAGCAGTTCTTC; CDR3 protein: CASSFARANTYSYNEQFF